This note documents a single TCR delta chain sequence. The clone's antigen remains unknown. No qualities accompany the bases; no much larger clone lies one base away. The sample comes from a study of gamma-delta chains in newborns, infants, children (dated by TCRdb to about 2019). About the study as a whole: According to the title of the study, polyclonal expansion of innate gammadelta T cells immediately after birth is driven by microbial exposure. The study investigated how microbial exposure shaped innate gammadelta T cell populations in human newborns immediately after birth.

Taken from the germline V gene, the CDR1 and CDR2 loops are TSWWSYY and QGS. Germline trimming amounts to 0 bases on V and 0 bases on J, with 20 as the count of junction bases outside the gene matches. The CDR3 runs 23 residues from the cysteine to the phenylalanine. Only the CDR3 DNA is retained, 69 bases long and in frame from the first base. TCRdb records Illumina MiSeq as the sequencer. TCRdb called clones from the public reads with CATT, and repeated DNA sequences were later combined into one row. The table for this sample lists around 5,200 delta-chain clones; more than 14% of them were counted only once. Together, the top ten hold about 25% of the sample.

The TCR originated in a child who was a newborn, infant or young child, either healthy, febrile or measles-vaccinated (not recorded which). Recombination linked TRDV1 to TRDJ1, and 12 junction bases match TRDD3. The sample consisted of blood, taken at baseline. The nucleotide sequence reads as follows: TGTGCTCTTGGGGAACTCCCCCTGCATCTCTCTACTGGGGGATACCCACACACCGATAAACTCATCTTT. This encodes CALGELPLHLSTGGYPHTDKLIF.